Shown below are 14 T cell receptor beta chains from a single sample sequenced in a study of blood T cell repertoires in COVID-19 (TCRdb year 2020). The library came from the immunoSEQ multiplex PCR assay. This is the immuneACCESS table as TCRdb keeps it, with only in-frame sequences that have V and J called. A part of the clones is gone; compared with another copy, unresolved V genes explain less than half, and the rest is unexplained. Recorded for this sample are around 78,000 clones; roughly 91% of them occurred a single time. The ten largest clones take up roughly 1% of the sample. Sequenced: PBMCs or T cells enriched from blood (not recorded which). The receptors shown here come from a woman aged 45 to 65 with acute COVID-19.

The rearrangement links TRBV12-3 or TRBV12-4 to TRBJ2-7, with a tentative D call TRBD1 (6 bases). V lost 8 bases and J lost 3, with 14 bases in between. The CDR3 consists of 13 residues. CDR3 amino acids: CASRLGQLYEQYF. CDR3 coding DNA: TGTGCCAGCCGCTTAGGACAGCTCTACGAGCAGTACTTC.

This clone was observed once. This rearrangement joins TRBV27 to TRBJ2-2, with D unclear. Germline V lookup: CDR1 MNHEY, CDR2 SMNVEV (reference sequence). The CDR3 runs 15 residues. Trimming stripped 1 base from V and 1 base from J, with 7 bases between. The CDR3 bases are TGTGCCAGCAGTTTATTTGGCCGGAACACCGGGGAGCTGTTTTTT. Translating it yields CASSLFGRNTGELFF.

V usage is TRBV9 and J usage is TRBJ2-3; TRBD2 matches at 7 bases. V was clipped by 4 bases and J by 6 bases; unmatched bases: 14. The length of the CDR3 is 16 residues. The V gene's germline CDR1 is SGDLS and CDR2 YYNGEE. CDR3 sequence reads: CASSPHWGGSQDTQYF. The CDR3 DNA follows: TGTGCCAGCAGCCCTCACTGGGGCGGGAGTCAGGATACGCAGTATTTT.

The chain employs TRBV30 and TRBJ1-1, with 8 nucleotides matching TRBD1. The CDR3 contains 11 residues. The germline CDR1 and CDR2 sequences are GTSNPN and SVGIG (reference sequence). Unmatched junction bases numbered 0, after V lost 8 bases and J lost 1 base. This CDR3 is CAGQGNTEAFF. Written as DNA, the CDR3 is TGTGCCGGACAGGGGAACACTGAAGCTTTCTTT.

The chain combines TRBV5-8 with TRBJ2-7; 8 positions agree with TRBD2. CDR3 length: 12 amino acids. Trimming removed 5 bases from V and 5 bases from J; junction bases left unmatched: 3. Germline values: CDR1 SGHTS, CDR2 YDEGEE. The CDR3 nucleotides read TGTGCCAGCAGGGCGGGAGGACACGAGCAGTACTTC. This encodes CASRAGGHEQYF.

The chain recombines TRBV19 with TRBJ2-7; 7 bases agree with TRBD1. The CDR3 runs to 15 residues. Looked up from germline, CDR1 is LNHDA and CDR2 is SQIVND (reference sequence). V shed 6 bases and J 1 base; nucleotides not matched to a gene: 9. CDR3 sequence: CASRTGTAASYEQYF. In DNA, the CDR3 is TGTGCCAGTAGAACCGGGACAGCGGCTTCCTACGAGCAGTACTTC.

This chain connects TRBV7-2 to TRBJ1-4, with unresolved D. CDR1 SGHTA and CDR2 FQGNSA come from the germline V gene. The CDR3 is 14 residues long. The V end was cut by 2 bases, the J end by 1 base, with 5 bases between. The CDR3 spells CASSLFGTNEKLFF. CDR3 nucleotides: TGTGCCAGCAGCTTATTCGGAACTAATGAAAAACTGTTTTTT.

The rearrangement uses TRBV29-1 and TRBJ2-3; D is perhaps TRBD1 (6 bases). Germline V gene sequence: CDR1 SQVTM, CDR2 ANQGSEA. The V gene lost 7 bases and the J gene lost 2 bases, with 13 bases spanning the gap. The CDR3 sequence is 13 residues long. As DNA, the CDR3 is TGCAGCGACCGGGACACCTCCACAGATACGCAGTATTTT. Translated: CSDRDTSTDTQYF.

This clone was counted a few times. CDR3 nucleotides: TGTGCCTGGGACAGGTATTCCAACGAGCAGTACTTC. It codes for CAWDRYSNEQYF. The J gene is TRBJ2-7, the V gene TRBV30, with D tentatively TRBD1 (6 bases). Per germline, CDR1 GTSNPN and CDR2 SVGIG (reference sequence). Deletions cut 5 bases from V and 5 bases from J, with 13 bases between. CDR3 size: 12 residues.

DNA for the CDR3: TGTGCCAGTAGTATAGTGGGGACTCAGGATCAGCCCCAGCATTTT. As protein: CASSIVGTQDQPQHF. The chain couples TRBV19 to TRBJ1-5, with a tentative D call TRBD1 (5 bases). CDR3 length: 15 residues. Trimming stripped 1 base from V and 5 bases from J, with 12 bases between. The germline CDR1 and CDR2 sequences are LNHDA and SQIVND (reference sequence).

The chain links TRBV12-5 to TRBJ2-5; 10 nucleotides agree with TRBD2. Trimming cost V 1 base and J 7 bases; bases outside gene matches: 6. The CDR3 loop spans 15 amino acids. Germline V gene sequence: CDR1 LGHNT, CDR2 FRNRAP. CDR3 sequence (DNA): TGTGCTAGTGGTTTGGAGGCTAGCGGGAGTGGGACCCAGTACTTC. This sequence encodes CASGLEASGSGTQYF.

The chain uses TRBV25-1 and TRBJ1-2, with unresolved D. The CDR3 is made up of 14 amino acids. Germline V gives CDR1 MGHDK, CDR2 SYGVNS. The V gene lost 3 bases and the J gene lost 4 bases, with 12 bases spanning the gap. CDR3 protein: CASSDQNRAYGYTF. The CDR3 nucleotides are TGTGCCAGCAGTGATCAAAATCGAGCCTATGGCTACACCTTC.

The rearrangement uses TRBV5-5 and TRBJ2-5; maybe TRBD2 (5 bases). The germline V and J ends were trimmed by 2 bases and 3 bases, with 8 bases remaining between them. This CDR3 has 13 residues. Germline loops: CDR1 SGHKS, CDR2 YYEKEE (reference sequence). CDR3 DNA: TGTGCCAGCAGCTTCGACTATGAAGAGACCCAGTACTTC. As protein: CASSFDYEETQYF.

The V call is TRBV5-1, the J call TRBJ2-3; D possibly corresponds to TRBD2 (6 bases). The CDR3 length is 15 residues. Trimming pared 4 bases from V and 5 bases from J, leaving 17 bases between. The V gene's germline CDR1 is SGHRS and CDR2 YFSETQ. The CDR3 bases are TGCGCCAGCAGCCCAATCGGGGCTAGCGAAGATACGCAGTATTTT. Encoded protein: CASSPIGASEDTQYF. Complete variable domain (other parts from reference TRBV5-1 and TRBJ2-3): KAGVTQTPRYLIKTRGQQVTLSCSPISGHRSVSWYQQTPGQGLQFLFEYFSETQRNKGNFPGRFSGRQFSNSRSEMNVSTLELGDSALYLCASSPIGASEDTQYFGPGTRLTVL.